The subject of this entry is one T cell receptor (beta chain). The antigen is unknown. This entry comes from a study of T cells in localized non-small cell lung cancer. Findings and limits, study-wide: Overall survival was longer when the density of T cells in the blood was higher. Maximal T cell clonality occurred in uninvolved adjacent lung, with tumor ranking below it. Only one tumor region went through sequencing, so heterogeneity may still be there.

Assay used: immunoSEQ multiplex PCR; TCRdb lists only in-frame clones, some missing. Among tens of thousands of clones listed, approximately 94% were seen once. This sequence originates from a woman aged 40-70 years with stage I lung adenocarcinoma. Sample: peripheral blood, taken before any cancer treatment.

CDR3 protein: CASSPTTGSDNEQFF. The CDR3 DNA sequence: TGTGCCAGCTCACCGACGACAGGGAGTGACAATGAGCAGTTCTTC. This chain joins TRBV18 and TRBJ2-1, with TRBD1 identical over 7 bases. Germline V CDR1 and CDR2: KGHSH, LQKENI. The CDR3 sequence is 15 residues long. V gave up 3 bases and J gave up 5 bases; unmatched junction bases: 7. Full variable domain (missing parts from reference TRBV18 and TRBJ2-1): NAGVMQNPRHLVRRRGQEARLRCSPMKGHSHVYWYRQLPEEGLKFMVYLQKENIIDESGMPKERFSAEFPKEGPSILRIQQVVRGDSAAYFCASSPTTGSDNEQFFGPGTRLTVL.